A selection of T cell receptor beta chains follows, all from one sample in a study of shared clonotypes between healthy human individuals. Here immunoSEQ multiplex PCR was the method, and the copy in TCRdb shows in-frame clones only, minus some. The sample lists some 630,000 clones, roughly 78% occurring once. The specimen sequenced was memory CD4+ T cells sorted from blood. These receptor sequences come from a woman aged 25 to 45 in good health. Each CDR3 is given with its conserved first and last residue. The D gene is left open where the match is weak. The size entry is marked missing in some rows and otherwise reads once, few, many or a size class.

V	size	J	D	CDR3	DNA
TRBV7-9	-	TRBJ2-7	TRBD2	CASSPASGSSYEQYF	TGTGCCAGCAGCCCAGCTAGCGGGAGCTCCTACGAGCAGTACTTC
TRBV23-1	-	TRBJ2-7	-	CASSQSSGVQGRSGRYF	TGCGCCAGCAGTCAATCGAGTGGGGTCCAGGGTCGGTCTGGTAGGTACTTC
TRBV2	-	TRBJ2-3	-	CAALGGDTQYF	TGTGCCGCCCTCGGGGGAGATACGCAGTATTTT
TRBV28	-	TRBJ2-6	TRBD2	CASSPGTSGSGANVLTF	TGTGCCAGCAGTCCTGGGACTAGCGGCTCTGGGGCCAACGTCCTGACTTTC
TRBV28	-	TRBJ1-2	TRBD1	CASSFPGGQGYGYTF	TGTGCCAGCAGTTTCCCCGGGGGACAGGGCTATGGCTACACCTTC
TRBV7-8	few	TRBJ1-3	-	CASSSRPRDLSTRSGNTIYF	TGTGCCAGCAGCAGTCGTCCCAGGGACTTGAGTACGCGCTCTGGAAACACCATATATTTT
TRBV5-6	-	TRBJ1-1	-	CASSAWSRENTEAFF	TGTGCCAGCAGCGCCTGGAGCAGAGAGAACACTGAAGCTTTCTTT
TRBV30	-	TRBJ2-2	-	CAWGTLNTGELFF	TGTGCCTGGGGGACTCTTAACACCGGGGAGCTGTTTTTT
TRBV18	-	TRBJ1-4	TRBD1	CASSRDRANEKLFF	TGTGCCAGCTCACGCGACAGGGCTAATGAAAAACTGTTTTTT
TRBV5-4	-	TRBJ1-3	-	CASSVGQLSSGNTIYF	TGTGCCAGCAGCGTCGGACAGCTAAGCTCTGGAAACACCATATATTTT
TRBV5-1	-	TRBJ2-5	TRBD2	CASSLGAGAEETQYF	TGCGCCAGCAGCTTGGGTGCGGGAGCTGAGGAGACCCAGTACTTC
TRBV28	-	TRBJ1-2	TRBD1	CASQRETGYNYGYTF	TGTGCCAGTCAGAGAGAGACAGGGTATAACTATGGCTACACCTTC
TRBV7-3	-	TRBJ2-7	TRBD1	CASSLQGQGFEQYF	TGTGCCAGCAGCTTACAGGGACAGGGTTTCGAGCAGTACTTC
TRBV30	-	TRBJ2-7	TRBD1	CAWSGRWLDRMYYEQYF	TGTGCCTGGAGTGGAAGGTGGTTGGACAGGATGTACTACGAGCAGTACTTC
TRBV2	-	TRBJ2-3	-	CASSELSPTDTQYF	TGTGCCAGCAGTGAACTCAGCCCCACAGATACGCAGTATTTT
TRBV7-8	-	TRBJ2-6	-	CASSLGRGGPFGANVLTF	TGTGCCAGCAGCTTAGGGCGGGGTGGACCCTTTGGGGCCAACGTCCTGACTTTC
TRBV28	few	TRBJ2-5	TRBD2	CASSTWTSGLQETQYF	TGTGCCAGCAGTACCTGGACTAGCGGGTTACAAGAGACCCAGTACTTC
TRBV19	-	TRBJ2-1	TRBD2	CASRRTSSNNEQFF	TGTGCCAGTAGGCGGACTAGCAGCAACAATGAGCAGTTCTTC
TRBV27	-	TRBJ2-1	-	CASGRATRNEQFF	TGTGCCAGCGGCAGGGCGACTAGAAATGAGCAGTTCTTC
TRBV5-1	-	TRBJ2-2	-	CASSLEEASTGELFF	TGCGCCAGCAGCTTGGAGGAAGCGTCCACCGGGGAGCTGTTTTTT
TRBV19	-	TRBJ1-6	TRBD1	CASTYRRDRVSPLHF	TGTGCCAGTACCTACCGGAGGGACAGGGTTTCACCCCTCCACTTT
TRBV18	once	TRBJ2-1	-	CASSAMDRSYNEQFF	TGTGCCAGCTCAGCTATGGACCGGTCCTACAATGAGCAGTTCTTC
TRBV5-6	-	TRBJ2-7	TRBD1	CASSYWDRAYEQYF	TGTGCCAGCAGCTACTGGGACAGGGCCTACGAGCAGTACTTC
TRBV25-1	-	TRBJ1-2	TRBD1	CASSDPTGHYGYTF	TGTGCCAGCAGTGATCCGACAGGGCACTATGGCTACACCTTC
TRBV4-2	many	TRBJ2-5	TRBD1	CASSQDTGQGYETQYF	TGTGCCAGCAGCCAAGATACGGGACAGGGATACGAGACCCAGTACTTC
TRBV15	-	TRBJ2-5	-	CATSRKTYQETQYF	TGTGCCACCAGCAGAAAAACGTACCAAGAGACCCAGTACTTC
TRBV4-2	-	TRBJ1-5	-	CASSLVGYYQPQHF	TGTGCCAGCAGCTTGGTAGGGTACTATCAGCCCCAGCATTTT
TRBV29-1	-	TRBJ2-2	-	CSVRGDGGELFF	TGCAGCGTTCGCGGGGATGGCGGGGAGCTGTTTTTT
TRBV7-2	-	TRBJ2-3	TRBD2	CASKNRGSGRTDTQYF	TGTGCCAGCAAGAACAGGGGTAGCGGGAGGACAGATACGCAGTATTTT
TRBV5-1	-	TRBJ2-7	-	CASSQKAGSVPYEQYF	TGCGCCAGCAGCCAGAAAGCCGGGTCGGTTCCCTACGAGCAGTACTTC
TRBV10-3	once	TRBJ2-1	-	CAISGTLTGHSSEQFF	TGTGCCATCAGTGGGACTCTAACGGGACATTCAAGTGAGCAGTTCTTC
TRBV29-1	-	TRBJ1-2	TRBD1	CSVEGQGIVNYGYTF	TGCAGCGTTGAGGGACAGGGGATAGTTAACTATGGCTACACCTTC
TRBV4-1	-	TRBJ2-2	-	CASSQPSGLSRTGELFF	TGCGCCAGCAGCCAGCCCTCTGGGCTTTCAAGGACCGGGGAGCTGTTTTTT
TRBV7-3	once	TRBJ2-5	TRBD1	CASSKRGPGGQETQYF	TGTGCCAGCAGCAAACGAGGCCCAGGGGGCCAGGAGACCCAGTACTTC
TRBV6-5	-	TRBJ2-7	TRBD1	CASRSGTGTGEQYF	TGTGCCAGCAGGTCCGGGACAGGGACCGGCGAGCAGTACTTC
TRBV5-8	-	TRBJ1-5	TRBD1	CASSRGQKNGQPQHF	TGTGCCAGCAGCAGGGGACAGAAGAACGGGCAGCCCCAGCATTTT
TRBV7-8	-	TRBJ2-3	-	CASSPPLGASTDTQYF	TGTGCCAGCAGCCCGCCTTTGGGGGCTAGCACAGATACGCAGTATTTT
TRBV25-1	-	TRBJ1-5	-	CASSESLREDTNQPQHF	TGTGCCAGCAGTGAGTCCCTTAGGGAGGACACCAATCAGCCCCAGCATTTT
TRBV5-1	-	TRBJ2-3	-	CASSLGTTDTQYF	TGCGCCAGCAGCTTGGGGACTACAGATACGCAGTATTTT
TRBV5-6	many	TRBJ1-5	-	CASSFGGDNQPQHF	TGTGCCAGCAGCTTTGGGGGGGACAATCAGCCCCAGCATTTT
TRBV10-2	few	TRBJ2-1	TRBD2	CASSESSPLAGYNEQFF	TGCGCCAGCAGTGAGTCGAGTCCCCTAGCGGGATACAATGAGCAGTTCTTC
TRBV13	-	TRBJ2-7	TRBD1	CASSNPGQGSYEQYF	TGTGCCAGCAGCAATCCGGGACAGGGGTCCTACGAGCAGTACTTC
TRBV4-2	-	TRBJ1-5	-	CASSRGREGQPQHF	TGTGCCAGCAGCCGGGGACGCGAGGGTCAGCCCCAGCATTTT
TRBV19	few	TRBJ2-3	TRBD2	CASARLAGPSDTQYF	TGTGCCAGTGCGAGGCTAGCGGGACCATCAGATACGCAGTATTTT
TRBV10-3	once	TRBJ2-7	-	CAISESDFREQYF	TGTGCCATCAGTGAGTCGGATTTTAGGGAGCAGTACTTC
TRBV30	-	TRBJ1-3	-	CAWSPGILGGNTIYF	TGTGCCTGGAGTCCCGGGATCTTAGGCGGAAACACCATATATTTT